This passage covers 26 T cell receptor beta chains from one sample sequenced in a study of identifying expanded T cells in peripheral blood. The assay was immunoSEQ multiplex PCR, and TCRdb's table has in-frame clones only and misses some. The table lists tens of thousands of clones, about four fifths of them singletons. What was sequenced was blood. These TCRs come from a person between 18 and 75 years old in good health.

The CDR3 protein is CASSEDRGRVLNEKLFF. The CDR3 nucleotides are TGTGCCAGCAGTGAAGACAGGGGCAGGGTTCTAAACGAAAAACTGTTTTTT. The chain has TRBV25-1 and TRBJ1-4; 8 bases agree with TRBD1. The CDR3 has 17 amino acids. Germline V lookup: CDR1 MGHDK, CDR2 SYGVNS. J lost 8 bases, V lost 2 bases, and 13 bases had no gene match.

This clone came up a few times. The V gene is TRBV2, the J gene TRBJ2-3, with 13 positions matching TRBD2. V gave up 3 bases and J gave up 5 bases; unmatched junction bases: 2. The CDR3 spans 15 residues. Per the germline V gene, CDR1 is SNHLY and CDR2 is FYNNEI. The CDR3 reads CASSDRLAGGDTQYF. The DNA for the CDR3 is TGTGCCAGCAGTGATAGACTAGCGGGAGGAGATACGCAGTATTTT.

This clone has just one count. The rearrangement uses TRBV19 and TRBJ2-1, with D perhaps given as TRBD1 or TRBD2 (5 bases each). Germline V gene sequence: CDR1 LNHDA, CDR2 SQIVND (reference sequence). The CDR3 consists of 18 residues. The V end lost 3 bases, the J end lost 0 bases, and 18 bases lay between the germline ends. CDR3 nucleotides: TGTGCCAGTAGTATTGGGTTTTCGGGGCCAAGCTCCTACAATGAGCAGTTCTTC. Translating it yields CASSIGFSGPSSYNEQFF.

Here the CDR3 DNA reads TGTGCCAGCAGTTACCTGGGACGGAGGAACACTGAAGCTTTCTTT. Translation: CASSYLGRRNTEAFF. The genes are TRBV6-5 and TRBJ1-1, with a possible D match to TRBD1 (5 bases). V lost 2 bases to trimming and J lost 1 base, with 11 bases between them. The CDR3 totals 15 residues. CDR1 is MNHEY and CDR2 is SVGAGI in the germline V gene.

The chain couples TRBV11-2 to TRBJ2-7; 9 bases map to TRBD2. J gave up 4 bases and V 5 bases, and 6 bases lay outside the gene matches. This CDR3 comprises 14 residues. Germline values: CDR1 SGHAT, CDR2 FQNNGV. As DNA, the CDR3 is TGTGCCAGCAGCGTAGCGGGAGTAACTTACGAGCAGTACTTC. Translating it yields CASSVAGVTYEQYF.

This clone has just a few counts. The V gene is TRBV7-9, the J gene TRBJ1-1, with D hard to call. Per germline, CDR1 SEHNR and CDR2 FQNEAQ (reference sequence). V lost 10 bases, J lost 0 bases, and 18 bases lay in between. This CDR3 is built from 15 residues. CDR3 coding DNA: TGTGCCACCAAAGGGAGGAGACGTTTGAACACTGAAGCTTTCTTT. Its protein is CATKGRRRLNTEAFF.

Only one count was recorded for this clone. The CDR3 bases are TGTGCCAGCAGCCCGAAGTTAACAGATACGCAGTATTTT. Residues: CASSPKLTDTQYF. The chain has TRBV11-1 and TRBJ2-3; no firm D call. Looked up from germline, CDR1 is SGHAT and CDR2 is FQDESV (reference sequence). Deletions cut 5 bases from V and 3 bases from J, with 9 bases between. This CDR3 has 13 amino acids.

This clone was seen a few times. V gene TRBV19 combines with J gene TRBJ1-5, with D perhaps TRBD1 (6 bases). With 10 bases removed from V and 0 bases from J, the gap between germline ends came to 16 bases. This CDR3 is 15 amino acids long. CDR1 LNHDA and CDR2 SQIVND come from the germline V gene (reference sequence). Here the CDR3 reads CATTDRTASNQPQHF. CDR3 DNA: TGTGCCACCACAGACCGGACAGCTAGCAATCAGCCCCAGCATTTT. Full variable domain (outside the CDR3, taken from reference TRBV19 and TRBJ1-5): DGGITQSPKYLFRKEGQNVTLSCEQNLNHDAMYWYRQDPGQGLRLIYYSQIVNDFQKGDIAEGYSVSREKKESFPLTVTSAQKNPTAFYLCATTDRTASNQPQHFGDGTRLSIL.

J is TRBJ2-7 and V is TRBV11-1; unclear D gene. CDR3 length: 15 amino acids. V lost 7 bases to trimming and J lost 1 base, with 17 bases between them. CDR1 is SGHAT, CDR2 FQDESV, per germline (reference sequence). The CDR3 here is CASTRGPARSYEQYF. The CDR3, as DNA: TGTGCCAGCACCCGTGGCCCGGCTAGATCCTACGAGCAGTACTTC.

This rearrangement joins TRBV19 to TRBJ1-3; D ambiguous. The CDR3 has 13 residues. The ends were cut back, 5 bases at V and 0 bases at J, with 5 bases in the middle. Germline values: CDR1 LNHDA, CDR2 SQIVND (reference sequence). The CDR3 DNA reads as TGTGCCAGTAGTGTGAGCTCTGGAAACACCATATATTTT. It codes for CASSVSSGNTIYF.

The rearrangement links TRBV20-1 to TRBJ1-1; D gene unclear. Germline V gene sequence: CDR1 DFQATT, CDR2 SNEGSKA (reference sequence). The CDR3 has 11 amino acids. Trimming took 5 bases from V and 0 from J, leaving 4 bases between them. The CDR3 nucleotides are TGCAGTGCTCCCATGAACACTGAAGCTTTCTTT. Protein: CSAPMNTEAFF.

The chain has TRBV5-4 and TRBJ2-2, with TRBD2 identical over 8 bases. In germline, CDR1 is SGHNT, CDR2 YYREEE (reference sequence). CDR3 size: 15 residues. Trimming took 2 bases from V and 5 from J; bases not matched to a gene: 5. The DNA for the CDR3 is TGTGCCAGCAGCTTAAGCGGGAGCTGGACCGGGGAGCTGTTTTTT. It is translated as CASSLSGSWTGELFF.

The chain has TRBV6-1 and TRBJ1-5, with D possibly matching TRBD1 (5 bases). CDR1 and CDR2 (germline): MNHNS, SASEGT. The CDR3 loop spans 15 amino acids. Trimming took off 3 bases at V and 0 bases at J, with 9 bases between the two ends. CDR3 loop: CASSEVGGSNQPQHF. The CDR3 DNA is TGTGCCAGCAGTGAGGTCGGGGGTAGCAATCAGCCCCAGCATTTT.

This chain links TRBV27 with TRBJ1-1; D perhaps matches TRBD1 (5 bases). Germline assignment: CDR1 MNHEY and CDR2 SMNVEV (reference sequence). The CDR3 spans 14 residues. Trimming pared 3 bases from V and 4 bases from J, leaving 12 bases between. The CDR3 region is CASSLVGTGTEAFF. CDR3 coding DNA: TGTGCCAGCAGTTTGGTAGGGACGGGCACTGAAGCTTTCTTT.

This clone was detected only a few times. The chain is built from TRBV28 and TRBJ1-2, with D maybe TRBD1 (6 bases). Per the germline V gene, CDR1 is MDHEN and CDR2 is SYDVKM. The V end lost 8 bases, the J end lost 7 bases, and 17 bases lay between the germline ends. The CDR3 totals 13 residues. CDR3 sequence: CASLLGGVGGYTF. The CDR3 region has the DNA TGTGCCAGCCTTCTAGGGGGGGTCGGTGGCTACACCTTC.

J is TRBJ2-3 and V is TRBV20-1; D gene uncertain. Germline V CDR1 and CDR2: DFQATT, SNEGSKA (reference sequence). The V end was cut by 4 bases, the J end by 6 bases, with 8 bases between. The CDR3 has 11 amino acids. In DNA form, the CDR3 reads TGCAGTGCTATGGTAGACGATACGCAGTATTTT. It translates to CSAMVDDTQYF.

V is TRBV7-2 and J is TRBJ2-4; D remains ambiguous. This CDR3 is 14 amino acids long. Germline loops: CDR1 SGHTA, CDR2 FQGNSA. V was shortened by 5 bases and J by 6 bases, with 14 bases between the two germline ends. This CDR3 is CASSARREINIQYF. CDR3 DNA: TGTGCCAGCAGCGCACGTCGAGAGATAAACATTCAGTACTTC. Full variable domain (remainder filled in from reference TRBV7-2 and TRBJ2-4): GAGVSQSPSNKVTEKGKDVELRCDPISGHTALYWYRQSLGQGLEFLIYFQGNSAPDKSGLPSDRFSAERTGGSVSTLTIQRTQQEDSAVYLCASSARREINIQYFGAGTRLSVL.

The chain joins TRBV7-9 to TRBJ1-2, with D unclear. CDR3 length: 15 amino acids. The V gene lost 5 bases and the J gene lost 0 bases, with 13 bases spanning the gap. Germline CDR1 SEHNR, CDR2 FQNEAQ (reference sequence). The CDR3 loop reads CASSEGPESNYGYTF. In DNA, the CDR3 is TGTGCCAGCAGCGAGGGTCCGGAATCTAACTATGGCTACACCTTC. The whole variable domain, remainder taken from reference TRBV7-9 and TRBJ1-2, is DTGVSQNPRHKITKRGQNVTFRCDPISEHNRLYWYRQTLGQGPEFLTYFQNEAQLEKSRLLSDRFSAERPKGSFSTLEIQRTEQGDSAMYLCASSEGPESNYGYTFGSGTRLTVV.

This sequence joins TRBV27 and TRBJ2-5, with D perhaps matching TRBD1 (7 bases). Germline V lookup: CDR1 MNHEY, CDR2 SMNVEV (reference sequence). CDR3 size: 16 residues. Deletions cut 4 bases from V and 2 bases from J, with 17 bases between. The DNA of the CDR3 is TGTGCCAGCAGTTCCCAATTGACAGGGAGGCAAGAGACCCAGTACTTC. Protein: CASSSQLTGRQETQYF.

This chain uses TRBV11-3 with TRBJ1-3; 7 positions match TRBD1. CDR3 size: 14 residues. Looked up from germline, CDR1 is SGHNT and CDR2 is YENEEA. Trimming cost V 6 bases and J 2 bases; bases outside gene matches: 4. CDR3 sequence (DNA): TGTGCCAGCAGTCCGGGACAGCCTGGAAACACCATATATTTT. Its translation is CASSPGQPGNTIYF. Full variable domain (remainder filled in from reference TRBV11-3 and TRBJ1-3): EAGVVQSPRYKIIEKKQPVAFWCNPISGHNTLYWYLQNLGQGPELLIRYENEEAVDDSQLPKDRFSAERLKGVDSTLKIQPAELGDSAVYLCASSPGQPGNTIYFGEGSWLTVV.

The rearrangement joins TRBV5-1 to TRBJ2-7; perhaps TRBD2 as D (6 bases). The length of the CDR3 is 15 residues. Germline CDR1 reads SGHRS; CDR2 reads YFSETQ. The V end was cut by 6 bases, the J end by 0 bases, with 16 bases between. The CDR3 nucleotides are TGCGCCAGCACCCCTAGCGATTCGAACTCCTACGAGCAGTACTTC. It specifies CASTPSDSNSYEQYF.

The rearrangement links TRBV28 to TRBJ2-3; D could derive from TRBD1 or TRBD2 (5 bases each). Trimming took off 4 bases at V and 0 bases at J, with 8 bases between the two ends. The CDR3 runs 14 residues. Germline CDR1 is MDHEN and CDR2 is SYDVKM. CDR3 protein: CASSWGRSTDTQYF. The CDR3 region has the DNA TGTGCCAGCAGTTGGGGACGGAGCACAGATACGCAGTATTTT.

The chain employs TRBV12-2 and TRBJ1-5. TRBV12-2 represents a pseudogene. The CDR3 consists of 17 residues. The DNA for the CDR3 is TGTGCAAGTCGCTTGATTGCTTCGCATCCCCCCAATCAGCCCCAGCATTTT. This codes for CASRLIASHPPNQPQHF.

The CDR3 is CASSGPPTNEKLFF. CDR3 nucleotides: TGTGCCAGCAGTGGACCGCCAACTAATGAAAAACTGTTTTTT. This rearrangement joins TRBV2 to TRBJ1-4; D unresolved. Germline CDR1 reads SNHLY; CDR2 reads FYNNEI. V was shortened by 4 bases and J by 0 bases, with 6 bases between the two germline ends. The CDR3 has 14 residues. The full variable domain, in which reference TRBV2 and TRBJ1-4 provide the parts outside the CDR3, is EPEVTQTPSHQVTQMGQEVILRCVPISNHLYFYWYRQILGQKVEFLVSFYNNEISEKSEIFDDQFSVERPDGSNFTLKIRSTKLEDSAMYFCASSGPPTNEKLFFGSGTQLSVL.

A single count supports this clone. The chain couples TRBV5-4 to TRBJ2-7; 8 positions match TRBD1. There are 13 residues in the CDR3. Trimming took 5 bases from V and 2 from J; bases not matched to a gene: 3. The germline gives CDR1 SGHNT, CDR2 YYREEE (reference sequence). As DNA, the CDR3 is TGTGCCAGCAGTAGGACAGGGACCTACGAGCAGTACTTC. Protein sequence: CASSRTGTYEQYF.

This chain connects TRBV7-2 to TRBJ2-1; 8 bases align to TRBD2. Germline V gives CDR1 SGHTA, CDR2 FQGNSA. The length of the CDR3 is 16 residues. J gave up 2 bases and V 4 bases, and 7 bases lay outside the gene matches. CDR3: CASSSTPSGPYNEQFF. The CDR3 DNA is TGTGCCAGCAGCTCCACACCTAGCGGGCCCTACAATGAGCAGTTCTTC.